This T cell receptor beta chain is drawn from a study of blood T cell repertoires in COVID-19. Whole-study context: PBMCs, B-cell-depleted T cells, or T cells provided the cDNA or gDNA that made up the material.

This clone was detected only once. TCRdb keeps only in-frame clones here, not all; method: immunoSEQ multiplex PCR. The sample consists of around 160,000 clones, about 84% of them appearing once. V was trimmed by 4 bases and J by 2 bases, leaving 9 bases between them. The CDR3 has 13 amino acids. CDR1 SGHDT and CDR2 YYEEEE come from the germline V gene. This clonotype was obtained from a man between 40 and 49 years old who had recovered from COVID-19. Specimen: PBMCs or T cells enriched from blood (not recorded which). The chain combines TRBV5-6 with TRBJ1-2; no reliable D call. The CDR3 nucleotides read TGTGCCAGCAGCACGAGCCGAAACTATGGCTACACCTTC. As protein: CASSTSRNYGYTF.